This T cell receptor (beta chain) comes out of a study of Ad26.COV2.S vaccination and SARS-CoV-2 variants (dated by TCRdb to 2020 to 2022). Context from the whole study: The specificity and breadth of SARS-CoV-2-reactive T cell receptors after Ad26.COV2.S vaccination were assessed by TCRbeta repertoire sequencing. The TCR-sequenced set comprised around 30 samples: around 20 Ad26.COV2.S vaccine recipients, 5 placebo recipients and 8 SARS-CoV-2 convalescent individuals. Broad study findings and their caveats: Compared with placebo recipients, Ad26.COV2.S recipients showed higher spike-specific TCR breadth (P = 0.0014). Comparable non-spike TCR breadth was observed between vaccine and placebo recipients, consistent with only spike being contained in the vaccine. After vaccination, spike-specific CD8+ and CD4+ T cell responses were reported to show substantial breadth. It was noted by the authors that total T cell responses may have been underestimated by the TCR breadth and depth analyses.

Comments on this clone: It has no known antigen specificity. No base quality information exists; no much larger clone differs at one position.

TCRbeta CDR3 regions were sequenced with the immunoSEQ Assay. After extraction, genomic DNA underwent amplification by bias-controlled multiplex PCR, followed by high-throughput sequencing. The authors' pipeline ran thus. To quantify the absolute abundance of every unique TCRbeta CDR3 region, sequences were collapsed and filtered. Usable DNA was measured by amplifying reference genes present in all nucleated cells, and TCRbeta template counts were normalized to that usable DNA to estimate T cell fraction. Repertoire TCRs were annotated as SARS-CoV-2-specific by exact matching of V gene, CDR3 amino acid sequence and J gene to a known reactive TCR set. The reference SARS-CoV-2 TCR set came from MIRA and was filtered for enrichment in COVID-19-positive ImmuneCODE repertoires, removing public or cross-reactive TCRs. Drawing on the MIRA antigens, annotated TCRs were analysed further at the level of specific ORF or position within ORF. Breadth was defined as the number of annotated unique rearrangements divided by the total number of unique productive rearrangements, and depth was defined as the summed frequency of the annotated unique rearrangements. Two-sided Wilcoxon rank-sum tests were applied when comparing TCR breadth between groups. As stored in TCRdb, this immuneACCESS dataset retains in-frame rearrangements with V and J assigned. A fraction of the clones does not appear; measured against another copy, unresolved V genes explain less than half of the discrepancy, and the remainder lacks a known reason. D and trimming were read from the DNA, whereas the V and J calls and clone size are those reported in that table. Present in this sample are roughly 380,000 clones, 92% of which were seen just once. The ten largest clones add up to about 3.8% of the sample.

The meaning of the sample's time point label: individuals recovered from natural SARS-CoV-2 infection. The germline V gene supplies CDR1 SGHVS and CDR2 FNYEAQ. Inclusive of the bounding cysteine and phenylalanine, the CDR3 is 14 residues long. The only DNA kept is the CDR3, 42 bases in frame from the first base. V gives up 5 bases and J gives up 8 bases, and the segment between their germline ends measures 17 bases. In this chain, TRBV7-6 is recombined with TRBJ2-3; D gene: possibly TRBD2, on 6 matching bases. The receptor was derived from a human donor who had recovered from COVID-19. The material sequenced was peripheral blood, taken after recovery from COVID-19. The CDR3 corresponds to CASSPGVAETTQYF. The DNA sequence reads TGTGCCAGCAGCCCCGGGGTAGCGGAGACTACGCAGTATTTT. Beyond the CDR3, the reference TRBV7-6 and TRBJ2-3 genes provide the residues; the full variable domain reads: GAGVSQSPRYKVTKRGQDVALRCDPISGHVSLYWYRQALGQGPEFLTYFNYEAQQDKSGLPNDRFSAERPEGSISTLTIQRTEQRDSAMYRCASSPGVAETTQYFGPGTRLTVL.